The entry that follows covers one TCR beta chain sequence. The target of this receptor is not known. The cohort was made up of 666 healthy bone marrow donors. Cohort members were all nominally healthy when sampled, although unrecorded immune exposures were likely present. The donor was CMV seronegative and was included in the group of a few hundred seronegative cohort members. Each donor provided a peripheral blood sample, and peripheral blood mononuclear cells were used for TCR beta sequencing. The Qiagen DNeasy Blood Extraction Kit was used to extract genomic DNA from the blood cell samples. These data are taken from a study of cytomegalovirus exposure and HLA in healthy donors (dated by TCRdb to between 2016 and 2019). Concerning the study at large: An earlier analysis of several hundred of the donors reported about 300 Gb of sequence data and 95 million to 140 million unique TCR beta sequences obtained from approximately 180 million T cells. An early release covering about 600 HLA-typed donors comprised about 290 gigabases of sequencing data and around 85 million unique TCR sequences. Among the approximately 430 genotyped donors, around 81% belonged to the genetic ancestry cluster associated with self-reported Caucasian donors. The study aimed to test whether signatures of past pathogen exposure could be identified by cataloging public T cell receptors. The study used immunosequencing to profile the T cell repertoires of about 670 subjects and linked those repertoires to cytomegalovirus serostatus. Besides the first cohort of approximately 710 subjects, a separate validation cohort made up of 120 or so different subjects was used. To predict cytomegalovirus infection status, the study combined high-throughput TCR immunosequencing, statistical association of individual TCRs with disease status, and machine learning. A later analysis re-examined previously published TCR beta repertoires from about 700 donors and added high-resolution HLA genotyping to investigate patterns of TCR occurrence. The later analysis used no new phenotypic data to find candidate immune exposures, relying instead on TCR beta sequences and their occurrence across donors. An earlier analysis of nearly 600 of the donors applied high-throughput TCR beta sequencing to assess whether each TCR beta V gene segment acted as functional or pseudogenic. Donor age, sex, ethnicity and CMV serostatus were collected together with the repertoire data. In a later genetic analysis, genome-wide SNP genotypes for about 60% of the 666 donors were used, and that subset was treated as a discovery cohort. All discovery cohort repertoires had been generated on a single sequencing platform. Both class I and class II loci were covered by HLA typing, at four-digit resolution. The number of typed donors differed by locus: 629-630 for A, B, C, DRB1 and DQB1; approximately 520 for DQA1; over 600 for DPA1; and roughly 450 for DPB1. A handful of DR-DQ haplotypes were handled as single units for association and clustering because linkage in the cohort was strong. Across 300 to 400 genotyped donors of the cohort, an average of about 240,000 unique TCR beta nucleotide sequences per donor were sequenced, and roughly a sixth of those sequences were non-productive.

General conclusions and limits of the study: When HLA alleles, especially DR and DQ, strongly co-occurred, TCR associations were difficult to assign to individual alleles. A later analysis found that TCR association rates varied across HLA loci, with DRB1 alleles showing the most associated TCRs and HLA-C alleles the fewest. The sequencing pipeline was judged likely to have produced a cluster of highly shared sequence variants as a technical artifact. CMV serostatus was the only immune exposure information available for the cohort. Most CMV-associated TCR beta chains appeared to be HLA-restricted in a later analysis, and the HLA associations seemed to be driven largely by CMV exposure. At a false discovery rate of 0.05, a later analysis linked 15,000 to 20,000 TCR beta sequences to specific HLA alleles. It was suggested by the authors that the approach could potentially be generalized to other disease states and immunological phenotypes. A further reported finding was that TCR beta sequences accurately predicted the HLA-A and HLA-B alleles for most subjects in the first cohort. Because HLA typing was unavailable for some donors at each locus, only the typed subset was used in association tests. Correlated functional status among segregating V segments might reflect linkage disequilibrium, but an unknown experimental factor could not be ruled out. The classifier was reported to diagnose cytomegalovirus status with high specificity and sensitivity in both the original cohort and the validation cohort. V-gene and J-gene trimming of TCR beta chains was associated with a missense DCLRE1C variant in a later genetic analysis, and the association was replicated in an independent cohort. A later analysis found that HLA-associated TCR beta chains were more clonally expanded and had lower generation probabilities than equally common non-associated chains. Because counts were too low, some 17 rarely observed V segments, including chromosome 9 orphons, were excluded from the earlier analysis of several hundred of the donors. Compared with the approximately 700-donor mean, donors in an Asian-associated ancestry cluster had fewer N-insertions in productive TCRs, according to a later genetic analysis. In an earlier analysis of some 500 of the donors, most TCR beta V segments were observed in productive rearrangements about 87% or about 30% of the time, broadly matching IMGT annotations. Only TCR beta chains were sequenced in this cohort, and the absence of alpha or paired-chain data limited detectable features. A later analysis reported that several top co-occurrence clusters appeared linked to parvovirus B19, influenza, CMV and Epstein-Barr virus. In vitro tests confirmed that a few of the cytomegalovirus-associated TCR beta chains recognize cytomegalovirus antigens. Presence/absence analyses assumed roughly uniform sequencing depth across donors, an assumption that may not hold. In the study, 150 to 200 TCR beta chains were listed as associated with cytomegalovirus. Most TCR sequences were observed very rarely across donors, whereas some public TCRs were present in many individuals.

Libraries were built with the immunoSEQ multiplex PCR assay. A mixture of 60 forward primers for TCR Vbeta segments and 13 reverse primers for TCR Jbeta segments was used in the multiplex PCR. The CDR3 region of rearranged TCR beta genes was amplified from genomic DNA by a multiplex PCR assay. The Illumina HiSeq System was used to sequence the amplified TCR beta libraries as 87-base-pair reads. The paper's data handling went like this. A later analysis tallied roughly 80 million unique TCR beta chains across the 700 or so repertoires, and approximately 9.9 million of those chains were shared by two or more donors. Raw reads were error-corrected and collapsed into unique sequences by a nearest-neighbor algorithm in which closely related sequences were merged to remove PCR and sequencing errors. Alignment of CDR3 sequences to IMGT reference sequences was used to assign V, D and J gene segments. For a sequence to be retained, a match of at least six nucleotides was required to both a V gene segment and a J gene segment. A rearrangement was called productive if the CDR3 had no stop codons and remained in frame with V and J, and every other rearrangement was called non-productive. CDR3 was defined by IMGT convention, running from the second conserved V-encoded cysteine to the conserved J-encoded phenylalanine. Sequences without an unambiguous match to a single V gene segment were excluded from the earlier analysis of 450 to 750 of the donors. An earlier analysis of about 590 of the donors classified V segments as functional when productive rearrangements were above 56.7% and as segregating when the standard deviation between donors was above 5%. A statistical classification framework was built to diagnose cytomegalovirus status from the catalog of TCR beta chain sequences. In a later analysis, V and J genes were assigned by comparing TCR nucleotide sequences against IMGT/GENE-DB human TR gene sequences. A later analysis assigned CDR3 sequences and most-parsimonious VDJ recombination scenarios with the TCRdist pipeline. In a later analysis, each TCR beta chain was defined by its CDR3 amino acid sequence together with its V-gene family, and reads without a unique V-gene family were excluded. As a way to deal with suspected cross-contamination and a sequencing artifact, a later analysis dropped roughly 620 nucleotide sequences that were highly shared and had low generation probability. A later analysis calculated a clonal expansion index for each public chain from normalized within-repertoire ranks of inferred template counts. A later analysis computed generation probabilities with a VDJ recombination model fitted to out-of-frame rearrangements, and checked the results against IGoR. In a later analysis, TCR-TCR, TCR-HLA and TCR-CMV co-occurrence was scored with hypergeometric tests, and a repertoire-size bias correction was applied to TCR pairs. To estimate false discovery rates, a later analysis permuted the HLA or CMV assignments 20 times. In a later analysis, co-occurring TCRs were grouped with DBSCAN, and TCRdist sequence similarity was added when clustering was performed within HLA-allele-positive subsets. Repertoires with fewer than 30,000 or more than 120,000 public chains were left out of co-occurrence clustering, as were about five repertoires with anomalous nucleotide sharing. TCRdb mirrors the immuneACCESS table, restricted to in-frame sequences. Some clones are absent from its copies; in checked studies, under half trace to an unresolved V gene, and the reason for the others is unknown. The DNA gave D and trimming, while V, J and clone size come from that table. This specimen's table enumerates about 130,000 clones. The top ten constitute 2% of the sample.

The source is a woman aged 55-69 years in good health and CMV-seronegative. Sequencing was performed on PBMCs.

Read as DNA, the sequence is TGTGCAAGTCGTCTACGCGGGGGGCATTCCTACAATGAGCAGTTCTTC. Translated, it reads CASRLRGGHSYNEQFF. Recombination connected TRBV12-2 to TRBJ2-1; no check of the table's D call, TRBD2, against the DNA was made. TRBV12-2 is a known pseudogene. The CDR3 has 16 amino acids, counting the end cysteine and phenylalanine. The sequence is cut down to CDR3 DNA, 48 bases in frame from base 1.